This T cell receptor (beta chain) was captured by sequencing in a study of blood T cells in healthy people across ages. About this clonotype: Its antigen remains unidentified.

Sample-barcoded 5' priming and a J-beta primer mix drove a second PCR of about 6 to 12 cycles. TCRdb reanalysed the 5' RACE reads using MiXCR and keeps one entry per CDR3 protein. The sample yields about 940,000 distinct CDR3 sequences, roughly 48% seen once. The CDR3 totals 15 residues. V lost 6 bases to trimming and J lost 1 base, with 13 bases between them. Germline values: CDR1 MNHNS, CDR2 SASEGT. General study results and limits: Strongly correlated with naive T cell percentage was TCR beta diversity.

The specimen was blood. This clonotype originated in a man younger than 45 in good health. The chain has TRBV6-1 and TRBJ1-5; a possible D gene is TRBD1 (5 bases). Written as DNA, the CDR3 is TGTGCCAGCAGCCCAAGGGCAGGGAGCAATCAGCCCCAGCATTTT. Protein product: CASSPRAGSNQPQHF.